Following are 18 T cell receptor beta chains from one sample sequenced in a study of blood T cell repertoires in COVID-19. Measured with immunoSEQ multiplex PCR; TCRdb has only the in-frame clones, and not every one. The data show about 290,000 clones, about 89% seen once. Material: PBMCs or T cells enriched from blood (not recorded which). Receptors originate from a woman aged 40 to 50 who had recovered from COVID-19.

The rearrangement joins TRBV7-2 to TRBJ2-7, with 16 nucleotides matching TRBD2. The CDR3 is 19 amino acids. The germline CDR1 and CDR2 sequences are SGHTA and FQGNSA. Losses at the gene ends were 5 bases for V and 1 base for J; bases not matched to a gene: 11. The CDR3 protein is CASSAHPPGLAGGSYEQYF. In nucleotides, the CDR3 is TGTGCCAGCAGCGCCCACCCACCGGGACTAGCGGGAGGGTCCTACGAGCAGTACTTC.

This chain connects TRBV30 to TRBJ1-4; D uncertain. The CDR3 covers 14 residues. Germline assignment: CDR1 GTSNPN and CDR2 SVGIG (reference sequence). Trimming removed 4 bases from V and 4 bases from J, with 13 bases in between. The CDR3 nucleotides read TGTGCCTGGACGTCGAACACCCATAATGAAAAACTGTTTTTT. Its translation is CAWTSNTHNEKLFF.

The V call is TRBV27, the J call TRBJ1-5; D gene uncertain. This CDR3 contains 14 residues. CDR1 is MNHEY and CDR2 is SMNVEV in the germline V gene (reference sequence). The V and J ends lost 5 bases and 9 bases respectively, with 17 bases between them. CDR3 protein: CASSLQWTGRPQHF. Here the CDR3 DNA reads TGTGCCAGCAGTCTACAATGGACGGGGAGGCCCCAGCATTTT.

This clone was found a few times. The chain carries TRBV6-5 and TRBJ1-4; 7 bases match TRBD1. Germline loops: CDR1 MNHEY, CDR2 SVGAGI. V dropped 5 bases and J dropped 4; count of bases not matched to a gene: 7. This CDR3 region has 15 residues. CDR3 DNA: TGTGCCAGCAGTCTTACGGGACAGAATAATGAAAAACTGTTTTTT. Protein sequence: CASSLTGQNNEKLFF.

The V gene is TRBV5-1, the J gene TRBJ2-3; D perhaps matches TRBD1 (5 bases). The V and J ends lost 4 bases and 6 bases respectively, with 12 bases between them. Germline CDR1 reads SGHRS; CDR2 reads YFSETQ. The CDR3 sequence is 13 residues long. DNA for the CDR3: TGCGCCAGCAGCCAGGGAAACCCTGATACGCAGTATTTT. It specifies CASSQGNPDTQYF.

V and J are TRBV18 and TRBJ2-2; D is perhaps TRBD1 (5 bases). CDR3 length: 15 amino acids. V was pared by 3 bases and J by 4 bases, with 12 bases between. Germline V CDR1 and CDR2: KGHSH, LQKENI. The CDR3 loop is CASSPPGSPTGELFF. The CDR3 coding sequence is TGTGCCAGCTCACCGCCAGGGTCCCCCACCGGGGAGCTGTTTTTT.

This clone came up once. This chain connects TRBV28 to TRBJ2-5, with unresolved D. V lost 5 bases and J 1 base, leaving 11 bases between the germline ends. The CDR3 is 14 residues long. Looked up from germline, CDR1 is MDHEN and CDR2 is SYDVKM. CDR3 region: CASSATRVQETQYF. As DNA, the CDR3 is TGTGCCAGCAGTGCCACCCGGGTCCAAGAGACCCAGTACTTC.

The chain combines TRBV25-1 with TRBJ1-1; 9 nucleotides line up with TRBD1. V was clipped by 4 bases and J by 10 bases; unmatched bases: 7. The CDR3 consists of 13 residues. Germline-derived CDR1 and CDR2 are MGHDK and SYGVNS. CDR3 sequence reads: CASSAPGTGSAFF. The CDR3 DNA is TGTGCCAGCAGTGCCCCCGGGACAGGGTCAGCTTTCTTT.

A single count supports this clone. The chain recombines TRBV5-1 with TRBJ1-2, with 7 bases fitting TRBD1. The CDR3 consists of 17 residues. V dropped 0 bases and J dropped 6; count of bases not matched to a gene: 14. Germline-derived CDR1 and CDR2 are SGHRS and YFSETQ. The CDR3 sequence is CASSLGQGTGVGNGYTF. The CDR3 DNA follows: TGCGCCAGCAGCTTGGGTCAAGGCACAGGGGTGGGGAATGGCTACACCTTC. Supplemented by reference TRBV5-1 and TRBJ1-2, the full variable domain reads KAGVTQTPRYLIKTRGQQVTLSCSPISGHRSVSWYQQTPGQGLQFLFEYFSETQRNKGNFPGRFSGRQFSNSRSEMNVSTLELGDSALYLCASSLGQGTGVGNGYTFGSGTRLTVV.

This chain links TRBV5-1 with TRBJ2-1, with TRBD2 identical over 7 bases. CDR1 and CDR2 (germline): SGHRS, YFSETQ. V was clipped by 9 bases and J by 4 bases; unmatched bases: 13. There are 15 residues in the CDR3. This CDR3 reads CATSVVASGYNEQFF. Written as DNA, the CDR3 is TGCGCCACCTCTGTAGTTGCTAGCGGTTACAATGAGCAGTTCTTC.

The chain is built from TRBV9 and TRBJ1-2; 10 nucleotides line up with TRBD1. Germline loops: CDR1 SGDLS, CDR2 YYNGEE. The CDR3 contains 15 residues. J was trimmed by 7 bases and V by 0 bases; bases with no gene match: 6. The CDR3 sequence is CASSVGDRGFFGYTF. CDR3 nucleotides: TGTGCCAGCAGCGTAGGGGACAGGGGATTTTTTGGCTACACCTTC.

This rearrangement joins TRBV29-1 to TRBJ1-3; the D is unclear. Per germline, CDR1 SQVTM and CDR2 ANQGSEA. CDR3 length: 13 amino acids. V lost 6 bases and J lost 0, with 9 bases in between. CDR3 protein: CSVIRDSGNTIYF. CDR3 DNA: TGCAGCGTCATTCGGGACTCTGGAAACACCATATATTTT.

The chain employs TRBV5-6 and TRBJ1-2; D is undetermined. The CDR3 covers 14 residues. The V end was cut by 3 bases, the J end by 4 bases, with 13 bases between. In germline, CDR1 is SGHDT, CDR2 YYEEEE. CDR3 amino acids: CASSWKEGGYGYTF. The CDR3 coding sequence is TGTGCCAGCAGCTGGAAAGAGGGCGGCTATGGCTACACCTTC.

The rearrangement uses TRBV15 and TRBJ1-4; a possible D gene is TRBD1 (5 bases). V shed 0 bases and J shed 8 bases, with 16 bases lying between them. The germline V gene encodes CDR1 LNHNV and CDR2 YYDKDF (reference sequence). The length of the CDR3 is 16 residues. The CDR3 spells CATSRDRVAGNEKLFF. The CDR3 nucleotides are TGTGCCACCAGCAGAGATCGGGTGGCAGGGAACGAAAAACTGTTTTTT.

The chain joins TRBV7-2 to TRBJ2-6, with D maybe TRBD1 (5 bases). The CDR3 is made up of 16 amino acids. Trimming cost V 2 bases and J 0 bases, with 8 bases left between them. Germline CDR1 SGHTA, CDR2 FQGNSA. The CDR3, as DNA: TGTGCCAGCAGCTTAACAGGCGGCTCTGGGGCCAACGTCCTGACTTTC. Encoded protein: CASSLTGGSGANVLTF.

This clone has just one count. V is TRBV5-1 and J is TRBJ1-1; no firm D call. This CDR3 comprises 13 residues. Germline CDR1 SGHRS, CDR2 YFSETQ. The V gene lost 1 base and the J gene lost 0 bases, with 4 bases spanning the gap. The CDR3 nucleotides read TGCGCCAGCAGCTTGACGGTGAACACTGAAGCTTTCTTT. This encodes CASSLTVNTEAFF.

This rearrangement joins TRBV25-1 to TRBJ2-3; tentative D call: TRBD2 (6 bases). CDR3 length: 16 residues. Trimming took off 3 bases at V and 2 bases at J, with 15 bases between the two ends. CDR1 MGHDK and CDR2 SYGVNS come from the germline V gene. The CDR3 DNA reads as TGTGCCAGCAGTGATAGGCGACTAGATTTCACAGATACGCAGTATTTT. Translated: CASSDRRLDFTDTQYF.

This chain joins TRBV5-5 and TRBJ2-7, with 11 bases lining up with TRBD2. The CDR3 extends over 14 amino acids. V shed 5 bases and J 4 bases; nucleotides not matched to a gene: 5. Germline V gene lookup returns CDR1 SGHKS and CDR2 YYEKEE (reference sequence). CDR3 sequence reads: CASRQGTSGYEQYF. In DNA, the CDR3 is TGTGCCAGCAGACAAGGGACTAGCGGTTACGAGCAGTACTTC.